Sequencing of this T cell receptor (beta chain) was carried out in a study of T cell repertoires in aging, cancer and after chemotherapy. Overall study context: Clear clonal overlap appeared across healthy donor samples taken over several months to years. Study-wide points: Across the chemotherapy interval, each cancer cohort showed higher median generation probability, suggesting thymic rebound.

The CDR3 is 13 residues long. Germline V lookup: CDR1 MNHEY, CDR2 SMNVEV (reference sequence). V lost 5 bases and J lost 1, with 7 bases in between. TRB rearrangements spanning V, D and J were amplified using mixed TRB-A/B primers. TCRdb reprocessed the multiplex PCR reads via MiXCR and lists one record per CDR3 protein. The sample includes thousands of distinct CDR3 sequences, over 35% of them seen just once. Notes on this clonotype: Its specificity is not known.

TCR beta rearrangements were amplified from peripheral blood genomic DNA. The clonotype was recovered from a human donor in good health. The V and J genes are TRBV27 and TRBJ2-3; D not resolved. Sequencing input: blood. The CDR3 region is CASSPLGTDTQYF. DNA for the CDR3: TGTGCCAGCAGTCCCCTCGGCACAGATACGCAGTATTTT.